The rows below give T cell receptor beta chains drawn from one sample of a study of blood T cell repertoires in COVID-19. Repertoires were generated with immunoSEQ multiplex PCR, while TCRdb's copy carries only in-frame clones and drops some. The sample includes about 100,000 clones, more than 85% seen only once; the top ten take roughly 7.4%. Sequenced input: peripheral blood. The source of these receptors is a man younger than 40 in a cohort sampled during active COVID-19. Each CDR3 is given with its conserved first and last residue. A D gene is named only where the DNA matches it firmly. Where a row states a size, it is once, few, many or the class of an expanded clone; other rows omit it.

TRBV6-5	NA	TRBJ1-2	NA	CASSALHDSPSYTF	TGTGCCAGCAGCGCCCTTCACGACAGTCCGAGCTACACCTTC
TRBV28	TRBD1	TRBJ2-7	NA	CASNRGQDLSYEQYF	TGTGCCAGCAATAGGGGACAGGACTTGTCCTACGAGCAGTACTTC
TRBV18	TRBD1	TRBJ1-1	NA	CASSRQGSTNTESFF	TGTGCCAGCTCGCGACAGGGGTCAACGAACACTGAATCTTTCTTT
TRBV5-6	NA	TRBJ2-5	NA	CASSLLARETQYF	TGTGCCAGCAGCCTGCTAGCTCGTGAGACCCAGTACTTC
TRBV10-3	NA	TRBJ1-1	NA	CAIRRDGHTEAFF	TGTGCCATCAGGCGGGACGGGCACACTGAAGCTTTCTTT
TRBV19	TRBD1	TRBJ2-7	NA	CASSTRDRGRLNEQYF	TGTGCCAGTAGTACTCGCGACAGGGGGCGCTTGAACGAGCAGTACTTC
TRBV6-6	TRBD1	TRBJ1-5	few	CASTDRVRGSNQPQHF	TGTGCCAGCACCGACAGGGTGAGGGGCAGCAATCAGCCCCAGCATTTT
TRBV19	TRBD1	TRBJ2-7	NA	CASSSSRDSTISYEQYF	TGTGCCAGTAGTTCGTCCCGGGACAGCACAATCTCCTACGAGCAGTACTTC
TRBV7-2	TRBD2	TRBJ2-2	NA	CASSLFPLGGANTGELFF	TGTGCCAGCAGCTTATTCCCTCTGGGGGGGGCGAACACCGGGGAGCTGTTTTTT
TRBV3-1/TRBV3-2	TRBD2	TRBJ2-7	NA	CASSQATAGGLAPAHEQYF	TGTGCCAGCAGCCAAGCTACGGCGGGGGGGCTGGCCCCAGCTCACGAGCAGTACTTC
TRBV7-2	NA	TRBJ1-2	NA	CASSLVKQSYTF	TGTGCCAGCAGCTTAGTGAAACAATCCTACACCTTC
TRBV6-5	TRBD1	TRBJ1-2	few	CASSQPGQNYGYTF	TGTGCCAGCAGTCAACCGGGACAGAACTATGGCTACACCTTC
TRBV7-8	NA	TRBJ2-3	NA	CASSSIDTQYF	TGTGCCAGCAGCTCAATAGATACGCAGTATTTT
TRBV2	NA	TRBJ1-2	NA	CASSGDSFYTF	TGTGCCAGCTCTGGCGACAGCTTCTACACCTTC
TRBV14	TRBD2	TRBJ2-7	NA	CASSPSGTRAYEQYF	TGTGCCAGCAGCCCGTCGGGGACTAGGGCCTACGAGCAGTACTTC